This T cell receptor beta chain was captured by sequencing in a study of tumor-infiltrating lymphocytes in primary liver carcinoma. Study results and limitations: Tumor samples exhibited a significantly greater top-250-clone fraction than blood samples (p = 0.039). Tumor-blood pairs (like tumor-adjacent pairs) overlapped less than tumor region pairs did.

They got blood RNA out of unsorted whole blood and also pulled out germline DNA. The investigators made TCR beta cDNA from approximately 0.5 ug total RNA, using a constant-region primer. For TCR beta, libraries were produced by three nested multiplex PCR rounds using slightly modified ARM-PCR. A C-beta reverse primer and TRBV1-TRBV30 forward primers served in each of the first two PCR rounds, at roughly 10 cycles apiece. TCRdb re-analysed the multiplex PCR reads in MiXCR, keeping a single row per CDR3 protein. The sample has some 190,000 distinct CDR3 sequences; 50% to 75% are singletons. V dropped 0 bases and J dropped 2 bases, with 10 bases sitting between them. Germline CDR1 and CDR2: MNHEY and SVGAGI. The CDR3 is made up of 15 amino acids. As for this clonotype: What it recognizes is unknown.

The chain employs TRBV6-5 and TRBJ1-2, with D possibly being TRBD1 (6 bases). The material sequenced was peripheral blood. This receptor was taken from a man in his forties with primary liver carcinoma and hepatitis B virus infection. CDR3 in amino acids: CASSYSRGLNYGYTF. CDR3 in DNA: TGTGCCAGCAGTTACTCCAGGGGTCTAAACTATGGCTACACCTTC.